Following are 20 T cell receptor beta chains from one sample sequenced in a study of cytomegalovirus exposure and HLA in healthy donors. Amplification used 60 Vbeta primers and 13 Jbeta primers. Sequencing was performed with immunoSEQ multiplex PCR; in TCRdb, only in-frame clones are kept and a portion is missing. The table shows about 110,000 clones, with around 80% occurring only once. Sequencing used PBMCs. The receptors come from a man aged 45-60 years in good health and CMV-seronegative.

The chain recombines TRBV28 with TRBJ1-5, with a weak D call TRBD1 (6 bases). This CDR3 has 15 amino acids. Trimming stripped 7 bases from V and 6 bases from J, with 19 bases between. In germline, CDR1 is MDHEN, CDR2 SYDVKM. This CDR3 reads CASNNPRGGGQPQHF. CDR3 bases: TGTGCCAGCAATAACCCCAGGGGCGGCGGTCAGCCCCAGCATTTT.

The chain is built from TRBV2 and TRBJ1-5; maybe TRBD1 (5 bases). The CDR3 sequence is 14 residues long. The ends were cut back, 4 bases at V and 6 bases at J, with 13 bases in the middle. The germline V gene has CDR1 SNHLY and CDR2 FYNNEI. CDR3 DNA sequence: TGTGCCAGCAGTGTGGTGCAGGGTGGTCAGCCCCAGCATTTT. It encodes CASSVVQGGQPQHF. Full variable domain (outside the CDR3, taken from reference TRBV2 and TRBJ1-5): EPEVTQTPSHQVTQMGQEVILRCVPISNHLYFYWYRQILGQKVEFLVSFYNNEISEKSEIFDDQFSVERPDGSNFTLKIRSTKLEDSAMYFCASSVVQGGQPQHFGDGTRLSIL.

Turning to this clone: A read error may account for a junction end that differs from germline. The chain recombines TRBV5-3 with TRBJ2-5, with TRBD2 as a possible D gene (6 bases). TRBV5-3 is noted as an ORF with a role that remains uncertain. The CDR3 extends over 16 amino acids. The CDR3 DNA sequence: TGTGCCAGAAGCTGGGATCGTAGCACTAGCCTAGAGACCCGGTACTTC. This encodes CARSWDRSTSLETRYF.

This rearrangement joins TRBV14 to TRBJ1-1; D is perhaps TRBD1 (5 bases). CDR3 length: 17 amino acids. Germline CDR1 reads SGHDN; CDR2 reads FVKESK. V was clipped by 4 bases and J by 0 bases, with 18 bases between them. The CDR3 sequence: CASSPGAAPRMNTEAFF. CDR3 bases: TGTGCCAGCAGCCCTGGGGCAGCCCCACGCATGAACACTGAAGCTTTCTTT. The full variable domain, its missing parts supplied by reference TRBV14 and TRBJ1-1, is EAGVTQFPSHSVIEKGQTVTLRCDPISGHDNLYWYRRVMGKEIKFLLHFVKESKQDESGMPNNRFLAERTGGTYSTLKVQPAELEDSGVYFCASSPGAAPRMNTEAFFGQGTRLTVV.

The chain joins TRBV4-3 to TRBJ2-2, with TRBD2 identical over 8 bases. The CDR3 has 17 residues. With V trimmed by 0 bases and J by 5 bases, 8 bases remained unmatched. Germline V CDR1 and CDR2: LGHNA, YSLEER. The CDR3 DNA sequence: TGCGCCAGCAGCCAAGATCGGACACCGGGAGGGACCGGGGAGCTGTTTTTT. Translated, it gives CASSQDRTPGGTGELFF.

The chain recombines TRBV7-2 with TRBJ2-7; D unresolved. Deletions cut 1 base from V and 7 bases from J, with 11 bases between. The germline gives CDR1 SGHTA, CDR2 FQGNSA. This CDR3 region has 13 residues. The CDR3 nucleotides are TGTGCCAGCAGCTTAGGGCAGGCCTGGGAGCAGTACTTC. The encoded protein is CASSLGQAWEQYF. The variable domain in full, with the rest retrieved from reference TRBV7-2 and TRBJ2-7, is GAGVSQSPSNKVTEKGKDVELRCDPISGHTALYWYRQSLGQGLEFLIYFQGNSAPDKSGLPSDRFSAERTGGSVSTLTIQRTQQEDSAVYLCASSLGQAWEQYFGPGTRLTVT.

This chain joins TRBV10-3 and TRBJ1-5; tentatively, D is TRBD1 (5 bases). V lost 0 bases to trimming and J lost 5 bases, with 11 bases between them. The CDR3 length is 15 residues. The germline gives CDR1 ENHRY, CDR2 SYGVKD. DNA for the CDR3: TGTGCCATCAGTGAGTCGTCCGACAGCCATCAGCCCCAGCATTTT. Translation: CAISESSDSHQPQHF.

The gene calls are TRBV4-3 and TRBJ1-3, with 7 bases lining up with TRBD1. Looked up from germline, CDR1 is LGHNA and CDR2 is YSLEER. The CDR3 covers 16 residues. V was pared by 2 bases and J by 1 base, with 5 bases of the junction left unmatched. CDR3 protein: CASSQSYRGSGNTIYF. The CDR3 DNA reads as TGCGCCAGCAGCCAATCGTACAGGGGATCTGGAAACACCATATATTTT.

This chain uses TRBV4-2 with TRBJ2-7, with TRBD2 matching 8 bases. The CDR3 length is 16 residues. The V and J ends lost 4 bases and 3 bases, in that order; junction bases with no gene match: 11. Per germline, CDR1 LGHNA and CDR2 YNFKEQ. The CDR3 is CASSPGASGLGYEQYF. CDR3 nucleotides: TGTGCCAGCAGCCCCGGGGCTAGCGGGCTGGGCTACGAGCAGTACTTC.

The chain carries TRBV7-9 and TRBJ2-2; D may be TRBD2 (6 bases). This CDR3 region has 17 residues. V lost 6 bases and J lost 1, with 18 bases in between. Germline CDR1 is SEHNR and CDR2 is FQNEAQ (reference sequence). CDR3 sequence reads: CASRSRGTAKNTGELFF. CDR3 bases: TGTGCCAGCAGGTCACGCGGGACCGCAAAGAACACCGGGGAGCTGTTTTTT.

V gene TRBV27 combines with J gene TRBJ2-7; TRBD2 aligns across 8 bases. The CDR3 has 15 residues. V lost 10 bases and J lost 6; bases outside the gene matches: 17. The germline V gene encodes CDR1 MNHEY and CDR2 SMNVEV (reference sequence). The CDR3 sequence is CATQPSGSPSGEQYF. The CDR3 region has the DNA TGTGCCACACAACCTAGCGGGTCCCCGTCGGGCGAGCAGTACTTC.

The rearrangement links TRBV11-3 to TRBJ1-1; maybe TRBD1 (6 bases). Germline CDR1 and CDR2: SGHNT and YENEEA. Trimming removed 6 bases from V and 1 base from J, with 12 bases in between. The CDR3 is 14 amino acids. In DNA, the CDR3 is TGTGCCAGCAGTTTTAGAGGGGGGAACACTGAAGCTTTCTTT. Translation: CASSFRGGNTEAFF.

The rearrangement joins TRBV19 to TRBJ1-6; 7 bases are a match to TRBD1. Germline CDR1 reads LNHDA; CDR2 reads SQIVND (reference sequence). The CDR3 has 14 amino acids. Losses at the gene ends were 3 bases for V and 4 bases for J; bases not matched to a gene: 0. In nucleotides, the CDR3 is TGTGCCAGTAGTATGGGACAGTATAATTCACCCCTCCACTTT. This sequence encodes CASSMGQYNSPLHF.

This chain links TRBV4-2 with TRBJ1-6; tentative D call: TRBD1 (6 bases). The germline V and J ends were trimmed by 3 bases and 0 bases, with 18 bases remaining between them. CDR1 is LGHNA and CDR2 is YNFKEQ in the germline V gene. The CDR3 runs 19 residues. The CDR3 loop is CASSHALGDTSSYNSPLHF. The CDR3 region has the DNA TGTGCCAGCAGCCATGCGTTAGGGGACACGAGCTCCTATAATTCACCCCTCCACTTT.

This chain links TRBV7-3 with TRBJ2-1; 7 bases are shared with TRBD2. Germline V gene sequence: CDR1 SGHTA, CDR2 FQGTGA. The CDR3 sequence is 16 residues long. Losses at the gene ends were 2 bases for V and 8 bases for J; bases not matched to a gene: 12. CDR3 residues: CASSLGGLAGADEQFF. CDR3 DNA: TGTGCCAGCAGCTTAGGTGGGTTGGCGGGAGCCGATGAGCAGTTCTTC.

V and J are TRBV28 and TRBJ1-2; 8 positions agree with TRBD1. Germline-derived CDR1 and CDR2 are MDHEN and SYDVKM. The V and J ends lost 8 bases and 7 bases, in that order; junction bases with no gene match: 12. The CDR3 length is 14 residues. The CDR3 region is CASRAGGNPRGYTF. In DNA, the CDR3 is TGTGCCAGCCGGGCAGGGGGCAACCCCCGTGGCTACACCTTC.

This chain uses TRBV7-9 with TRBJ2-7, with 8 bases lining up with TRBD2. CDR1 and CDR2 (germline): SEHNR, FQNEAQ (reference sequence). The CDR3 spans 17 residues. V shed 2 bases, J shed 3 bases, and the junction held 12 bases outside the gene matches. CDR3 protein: CASSLISSGARFYEQYF. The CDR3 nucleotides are TGTGCCAGCAGCTTAATCAGTAGCGGGGCTAGATTCTACGAGCAGTACTTC.

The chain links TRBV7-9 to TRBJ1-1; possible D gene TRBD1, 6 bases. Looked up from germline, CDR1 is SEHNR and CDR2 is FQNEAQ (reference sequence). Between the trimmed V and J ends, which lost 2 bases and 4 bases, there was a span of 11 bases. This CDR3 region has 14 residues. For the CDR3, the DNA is TGTGCCAGCAGCTTATACAGGGAGGGCACTGAAGCTTTCTTT. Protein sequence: CASSLYREGTEAFF. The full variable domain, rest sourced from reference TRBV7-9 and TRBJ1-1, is DTGVSQNPRHKITKRGQNVTFRCDPISEHNRLYWYRQTLGQGPEFLTYFQNEAQLEKSRLLSDRFSAERPKGSFSTLEIQRTEQGDSAMYLCASSLYREGTEAFFGQGTRLTVV.

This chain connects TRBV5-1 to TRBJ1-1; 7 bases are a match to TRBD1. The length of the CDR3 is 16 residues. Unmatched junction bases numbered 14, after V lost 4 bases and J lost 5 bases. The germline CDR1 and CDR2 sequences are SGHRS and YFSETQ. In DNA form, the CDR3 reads TGCGCCAGCAGCGCTCGGCGGGACAGTTTGGGGACTGAAGCTTTCTTT. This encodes CASSARRDSLGTEAFF.

The chain's CDR3 is CASSSTTGTGGPGELFF. The CDR3 DNA is TGTGCCAGCAGCTCAACAACCGGGACAGGGGGGCCTGGGGAGCTGTTTTTT. The V gene is TRBV11-2, the J gene TRBJ2-2; 11 bases are a match to TRBD1. This CDR3 comprises 17 residues. Losses at the gene ends were 4 bases for V and 8 bases for J; bases not matched to a gene: 12. Germline CDR1 reads SGHAT; CDR2 reads FQNNGV.